The entry below describes one T cell receptor beta chain. The CDR3 extends over 12 amino acids. Germline V gives CDR1 SGHNT, CDR2 YYREEE (reference sequence). V gave up 3 bases and J gave up 4 bases, with 6 bases separating them. RNA in amounts of roughly 0.5 to 1 ug was reverse transcribed with random hexamers. Amplification of TCR beta CDR3 by immunoSEQ multiplex PCR spanned 54 Vbeta and 13 Jbeta. TCRdb ran MiXCR on the immunoSEQ multiplex PCR reads and lists one entry per CDR3 protein. The table records around 150,000 distinct CDR3 sequences, roughly 94% of them present only once. FACS was used to enrich TEMRA cells, whereas the CD8+ and CD4+ T cells were obtained by negative isolation. This sample stems from a study of CD8 T cells in Susac syndrome. Study at large: Within the group of sequenced Susac syndrome patients, about 6 had active disease and 8 or 9 were in remission.

The J gene is TRBJ2-3, the V gene TRBV5-4, with no clear D. The source of this sequence is a human donor with Susac syndrome. Sequencing was done on a sample of CD8+ T cells from PBMCs. CDR3 sequence (DNA): TGTGCCAGCAGCTGGGCCTCAGATACGCAGTATTTT. Translating it yields CASSWASDTQYF. Combining the CDR3 with reference TRBV5-4 and TRBJ2-3 gives the whole variable domain ETGVTQSPTHLIKTRGQQVTLRCSSQSGHNTVSWYQQALGQGPQFIFQYYREEENGRGNFPPRFSGLQFPNYSSELNVNALELDDSALYLCASSWASDTQYFGPGTRLTVL.